Shown below are 22 T cell receptor beta chains from a single sample sequenced in a study of neurological immune-mediated disorders. Using its own MiXCR run on the 5' RACE reads, TCRdb lists one record per CDR3 protein. In the table there are some 37,000 distinct CDR3 sequences, about 3.3% of which are singletons. Time point specified: longitudinal time-point 1 (baseline). The sequencing input was PBMCs. These receptors all stem from a woman aged 55-70 years with multiple sclerosis.

This clonotype showed up many times. This chain joins TRBV5-6 and TRBJ2-1, with 8 bases aligning to TRBD2. The CDR3 consists of 16 residues. The germline gives CDR1 SGHDT, CDR2 YYEEEE. The ends lost 1 base at V and 6 bases at J; junction bases unmatched: 9. CDR3: CASSLLGRGVFNEQFF. CDR3 DNA sequence: TGTGCCAGCAGCTTGTTAGGGCGGGGGGTGTTCAATGAGCAGTTCTTC.

This clonotype is medium-sized within its sample. The genes are TRBV4-1 and TRBJ2-7; 7 nucleotides match TRBD2. Germline CDR1 and CDR2: MGHRA and YSYEKL. V was clipped by 3 bases and J by 0 bases; unmatched bases: 5. CDR3 length: 15 amino acids. CDR3 in DNA: TGCGCCAGCAGCCATGCAGCGGGGAGCTCCTACGAGCAGTACTTC. It codes for CASSHAAGSSYEQYF.

This clonotype was found many times. The chain recombines TRBV5-1 with TRBJ2-1; 7 nucleotides agree with TRBD2. This CDR3 contains 15 residues. Losses at the gene ends were 0 bases for V and 7 bases for J; bases not matched to a gene: 7. The V gene's germline CDR1 is SGHRS and CDR2 YFSETQ. CDR3 protein: CASSLEPGRENEQFF. Written as DNA, the CDR3 is TGCGCCAGCAGCTTGGAACCGGGGCGGGAGAATGAGCAGTTCTTC. Drawing the rest from reference TRBV5-1 and TRBJ2-1, the complete variable domain is KAGVTQTPRYLIKTRGQQVTLSCSPISGHRSVSWYQQTPGQGLQFLFEYFSETQRNKGNFPGRFSGRQFSNSRSEMNVSTLELGDSALYLCASSLEPGRENEQFFGPGTRLTVL.

This clonotype came up many times. The CDR3 sequence: CASRSTVIGNQPQHF. For the CDR3, the DNA is TGTGCCAGCAGGTCGACAGTAATCGGCAATCAGCCCCAGCATTTT. V usage is TRBV12-3 or TRBV12-4 and J usage is TRBJ1-5, with a weak D call TRBD1 (5 bases). V was cut by 6 bases and J by 2 bases, with 14 bases left in between. The CDR3 has 15 amino acids.

This clonotype was seen ten or more times. V gene TRBV7-6 combines with J gene TRBJ1-2; no firm D call. The CDR3 totals 13 residues. V gave up 3 bases and J gave up 7 bases, with 12 bases separating them. Germline V gene lookup returns CDR1 SGHVS and CDR2 FNYEAQ. The CDR3 sequence: CASSFSIGSGYTF. For the CDR3, the DNA is TGTGCCAGCAGCTTCTCGATAGGAAGTGGCTACACCTTC.

This clonotype was seen at least ten times. The DNA for the CDR3 is TGTGCCAGCAGTTACTATCTAATGAACTATGGCTACACCTTC. As protein: CASSYYLMNYGYTF. The chain couples TRBV6-5 to TRBJ1-2, with no clear D. The V and J ends lost 1 base and 2 bases respectively, with 8 bases between them. Per germline, CDR1 MNHEY and CDR2 SVGAGI. CDR3 size: 14 residues.

The chain couples TRBV20-1 to TRBJ2-5; D may be TRBD2 (6 bases). From germline, CDR1 is DFQATT and CDR2 SNEGSKA (reference sequence). This CDR3 comprises 16 residues. Trimming removed 6 bases at V and 4 bases at J, with 24 bases between. CDR3 DNA sequence: TGCAGTGCACACAGTCGCGGGGACCTAGTACGAGAGACCCAGTACTTC. Residues: CSAHSRGDLVRETQYF.

This clonotype was found many times. The CDR3 protein is CASSEEGLAPNEQFF. CDR3 DNA: TGTGCCAGCAGTGAAGAGGGACTAGCGCCCAATGAGCAGTTCTTC. The rearrangement links TRBV2 to TRBJ2-1; 10 bases fit TRBD2. The CDR3 length is 15 residues. Germline-derived CDR1 and CDR2 are SNHLY and FYNNEI. With V trimmed by 1 base and J by 6 bases, 3 bases remained unmatched. Supplemented by reference TRBV2 and TRBJ2-1, the full variable domain reads EPEVTQTPSHQVTQMGQEVILRCVPISNHLYFYWYRQILGQKVEFLVSFYNNEISEKSEIFDDQFSVERPDGSNFTLKIRSTKLEDSAMYFCASSEEGLAPNEQFFGPGTRLTVL.

This clonotype was counted at least ten times. V and J are TRBV29-1 and TRBJ2-6, with D perhaps TRBD1 (6 bases). Deletions cut 6 bases from V and 0 bases from J, with 15 bases between. The CDR3 spans 16 residues. Germline lookup yields CDR1 SQVTM and CDR2 ANQGSEA. The DNA of the CDR3 is TGCAGCGTCGCCGGGACATTGAGCTCTGGGGCCAACGTCCTGACTTTC. Its translation is CSVAGTLSSGANVLTF.

In its sample, this clonotype was seen many times. This chain uses TRBV5-1 with TRBJ2-1; D may be TRBD1 or TRBD2 (5 bases each). This CDR3 spans 16 amino acids. V lost 4 bases to trimming and J lost 6 bases, with 20 bases between them. The germline CDR1 and CDR2 sequences are SGHRS and YFSETQ. The CDR3 DNA is TGCGCCAGCAGCAGCCAGGGCCCAAAAGGGACCAATGAGCAGTTCTTC. Translating it yields CASSSQGPKGTNEQFF.

This clonotype was seen ten or more times. This sequence joins TRBV28 and TRBJ2-7, with 9 bases matching TRBD1. CDR3 size: 14 residues. Germline CDR1 MDHEN, CDR2 SYDVKM. With 9 bases clipped from V and 4 bases from J, the junction kept 10 bases outside the gene matches. The CDR3 here is CASKRQGDSYEQYF. In nucleotides, the CDR3 is TGTGCCAGTAAAAGACAGGGGGATTCTTACGAGCAGTACTTC.

This clonotype has ten or more counts. This sequence joins TRBV12-3 or TRBV12-4 and TRBJ1-4, with no clear D. V gave up 5 bases and J gave up 15 bases, with 19 bases separating them. There are 13 residues in the CDR3. The CDR3 protein is CASSKWTADRLFF. The CDR3 DNA reads TGTGCCAGCAGTAAATGGACGGCAGATAGGTTGTTTTTT.

This clonotype was seen at least ten times. The rearrangement joins TRBV5-6 to TRBJ1-4; maybe TRBD1 (5 bases). The V gene's germline CDR1 is SGHDT and CDR2 YYEEEE. With 4 bases removed from V and 2 bases from J, the gap between germline ends came to 15 bases. The CDR3 has 16 amino acids. CDR3 sequence (DNA): TGTGCCAGCAGCCCACCCTTCGAGGGGACTAATGAAAAACTGTTTTTT. Residues: CASSPPFEGTNEKLFF.

This clonotype was seen at least ten times. The chain's CDR3 is CSAREAGGRDTQYF. The CDR3 bases are TGCAGTGCTAGGGAAGCGGGGGGGCGTGATACGCAGTATTTT. This chain uses TRBV20-1 with TRBJ2-3; 10 bases line up with TRBD2. The CDR3 loop spans 14 amino acids. V was clipped by 3 bases and J by 6 bases; unmatched bases: 6. Germline CDR1 and CDR2: DFQATT and SNEGSKA (reference sequence).

This clonotype was observed many times. The chain combines TRBV5-1 with TRBJ1-6; 12 positions match TRBD1. V was pared by 4 bases and J by 8 bases, with 10 bases of the junction left unmatched. Germline lookup yields CDR1 SGHRS and CDR2 YFSETQ. The CDR3 is 17 amino acids. The chain's CDR3 is CASSGYRDRGPDSPLHF. DNA of the CDR3: TGCGCCAGCAGCGGATACCGGGACAGGGGGCCGGATTCACCCCTCCACTTT.

This clonotype was seen repeatedly, ten times or more. V usage is TRBV7-2 and J usage is TRBJ2-2; D not resolved. Trimming stripped 1 base from V and 3 bases from J, with 9 bases between. The V gene's germline CDR1 is SGHTA and CDR2 FQGNSA. The CDR3 is 15 amino acids. The CDR3 loop reads CASSLVRQDTGELFF. DNA of the CDR3: TGTGCCAGCAGCTTAGTGCGACAAGACACCGGGGAGCTGTTTTTT.

This clonotype has at least ten counts. The gene calls are TRBV5-1 and TRBJ1-1; no clear D. CDR1 and CDR2 from the germline V gene are SGHRS and YFSETQ. This CDR3 is built from 13 residues. The V gene lost 3 bases and the J gene lost 1 base, with 7 bases spanning the gap. As DNA, the CDR3 is TGCGCCAGCAGCTCACTTGGGAACACTGAAGCTTTCTTT. Translated: CASSSLGNTEAFF.

The table lists this clonotype with many counts. This chain links TRBV5-1 with TRBJ1-1; D not certain. Germline V gives CDR1 SGHRS, CDR2 YFSETQ. V was pared by 4 bases and J by 4 bases, with 11 bases between. The CDR3 length is 13 residues. CDR3 DNA: TGCGCCAGCAGCCTTCGGAGGGCCACTGAAGCTTTCTTT. This sequence encodes CASSLRRATEAFF.

This clonotype has at least ten counts. This chain connects TRBV5-6 to TRBJ2-2; no definite D call. Trimming left V 0 bases short and J 6 bases short, with 3 bases between. The length of the CDR3 is 12 residues. Germline loops: CDR1 SGHDT, CDR2 YYEEEE. CDR3 loop: CASSLGPGELFF. In nucleotides, the CDR3 is TGTGCCAGCAGCTTGGGGCCCGGGGAGCTGTTTTTT.

There are many counts of this clonotype. J is TRBJ2-5 and V is TRBV5-1; possibly TRBD2 for D (6 bases). This CDR3 is built from 15 residues. Germline lookup yields CDR1 SGHRS and CDR2 YFSETQ. V was trimmed by 2 bases and J by 2 bases, leaving 13 bases between them. The CDR3 DNA reads as TGCGCCAGCAGCTTCTGGCAAGGACTACAAGAGACCCAGTACTTC. It codes for CASSFWQGLQETQYF.

This clonotype was detected many times. V is TRBV19 and J is TRBJ1-2; D call uncertain. The germline CDR1 and CDR2 sequences are LNHDA and SQIVND (reference sequence). The CDR3 extends over 12 amino acids. V was cut by 5 bases and J by 7 bases, with 11 bases left in between. The CDR3 DNA reads as TGTGCCAGTAGTGGGCCAGAGGTTGGCTACACCTTC. Protein product: CASSGPEVGYTF.

The sample holds many counts of this clonotype. This chain uses TRBV5-1 with TRBJ2-1, with 11 bases identical to TRBD2. This CDR3 has 15 residues. Trimming cost V 4 bases and J 4 bases; bases outside gene matches: 4. CDR1 is SGHRS, CDR2 YFSETQ, per germline. The CDR3 DNA follows: TGCGCCAGCAGCGGGGGACTAGCGGCATACAATGAGCAGTTCTTC. Its protein is CASSGGLAAYNEQFF.